The 28 T cell receptor beta chains given below trace back to one sample, sequenced in a study of T cells in Graves' hyperthyroidism and ophthalmopathy. Using RNA transcripts as the source, TCR beta CDR3 regions were amplified. The study used the HTBI primer set for a first-round RT-PCR of the TCR CDR3. Each CDR3 protein is one row after TCRdb ran MiXCR on the multiplex PCR reads. The repertoire consists of about 700,000 distinct CDR3 sequences, with 12% to 15% occurring once and the leading ten covering about a tenth. Sequenced: blood. These receptors were collected from a woman aged 18-35 years with Graves' hyperthyroidism.

The chain employs TRBV11-3 and TRBJ2-1, with 12 bases lining up with TRBD2. From germline, CDR1 is SGHNT and CDR2 YENEEA. The CDR3 covers 17 residues. Trimming removed 3 bases from V and 4 bases from J; junction bases left unmatched: 7. This chain's CDR3 is CASSLTSGSLGYNEQFF. The CDR3 DNA reads as TGTGCCAGCAGCTTGACTAGCGGGAGTTTGGGTTACAATGAGCAGTTCTTC.

This clonotype showed up many times. J is TRBJ1-2 and V is TRBV28, with D possibly matching TRBD1 (5 bases). The CDR3 runs to 15 residues. The germline V gene has CDR1 MDHEN and CDR2 SYDVKM. V was clipped by 5 bases and J by 1 base, with 14 bases between them. CDR3 DNA sequence: TGTGCCAGCAGTCCCCCGGGACGGAATAACTATGGCTACACCTTC. Its protein is CASSPPGRNNYGYTF.

This clonotype was counted between two and nine times. This sequence joins TRBV13 and TRBJ2-7; 8 nucleotides agree with TRBD2. Trimming took 0 bases from V and 4 from J; bases not matched to a gene: 2. The CDR3 is 14 residues long. Germline V gene sequence: CDR1 PRHDT, CDR2 FYEKMQ (reference sequence). This CDR3 reads CASSLGREGYEQYF. The CDR3 bases are TGTGCCAGCAGCTTAGGACGGGAGGGATACGAGCAGTACTTC.

The rearrangement uses TRBV28 and TRBJ2-7, with D possibly being TRBD1 (6 bases). V shed 5 bases and J shed 6 bases, with 23 bases lying between them. The CDR3 covers 16 residues. Per germline, CDR1 MDHEN and CDR2 SYDVKM. CDR3 loop: CASSQTGTLWVGEQYF. DNA for the CDR3: TGTGCCAGCAGTCAAACAGGGACCCTTTGGGTGGGCGAGCAGTACTTC.

V gene TRBV28 combines with J gene TRBJ2-2; D is perhaps TRBD1 (6 bases). Germline V gene sequence: CDR1 MDHEN, CDR2 SYDVKM. The CDR3 is made up of 14 amino acids. V lost 4 bases and J 5 bases, leaving 11 bases between the germline ends. CDR3 nucleotide sequence: TGTGCCAGCAGTTCCATAGACAGGACCGGGGAGCTGTTTTTT. Protein product: CASSSIDRTGELFF.

This clonotype was seen a few times. The rearrangement links TRBV5-1 to TRBJ2-2, with 13 bases identical to TRBD2. Trimming cost V 3 bases and J 5 bases; bases outside gene matches: 4. Looked up from germline, CDR1 is SGHRS and CDR2 is YFSETQ. This CDR3 region has 16 residues. CDR3: CASSWGLAGRTGELFF. CDR3 nucleotides: TGCGCCAGCAGCTGGGGACTAGCGGGACGGACCGGGGAGCTGTTTTTT.

The gene calls are TRBV2 and TRBJ1-4, with D possibly TRBD1 on 5 matching bases. The CDR3 spans 14 residues. The V gene's germline CDR1 is SNHLY and CDR2 FYNNEI. The V gene lost 5 bases and the J gene lost 4 bases, with 11 bases spanning the gap. CDR3 coding DNA: TGTGCCAGCAGTCCGGGGGAATTTAATGAAAAACTGTTTTTT. This sequence encodes CASSPGEFNEKLFF. The full variable domain, rest sourced from reference TRBV2 and TRBJ1-4, is EPEVTQTPSHQVTQMGQEVILRCVPISNHLYFYWYRQILGQKVEFLVSFYNNEISEKSEIFDDQFSVERPDGSNFTLKIRSTKLEDSAMYFCASSPGEFNEKLFFGSGTQLSVL.

The gene calls are TRBV20-1 and TRBJ2-7, with D perhaps being TRBD1 or TRBD2 (8 bases each). CDR1 is DFQATT and CDR2 is SNEGSKA in the germline V gene (reference sequence). With 6 bases removed from V and 1 base from J, the gap between germline ends came to 19 bases. The CDR3 is 15 amino acids. CDR3 protein: CSARGLAGFSYEQYF. The CDR3 DNA sequence: TGCAGTGCCAGGGGGCTAGCGGGTTTTTCCTACGAGCAGTACTTC.

This clonotype was counted at least ten times. The gene calls are TRBV28 and TRBJ2-7, with D hard to call. This CDR3 spans 13 amino acids. Germline CDR1 and CDR2: MDHEN and SYDVKM. The V and J ends lost 5 bases and 5 bases respectively, with 13 bases between them. Here the CDR3 reads CASSNGVIDEQYF. The DNA of the CDR3 is TGTGCCAGCAGTAACGGCGTTATCGACGAGCAGTACTTC.

This chain uses TRBV19 with TRBJ1-5; D gene ambiguous. Trimming removed 7 bases at V and 0 bases at J, with 10 bases between. CDR3 length: 14 amino acids. CDR1 LNHDA and CDR2 SQIVND come from the germline V gene (reference sequence). In DNA form, the CDR3 reads TGTGCCAGTAAGGTACAGTATAGCAATCAGCCCCAGCATTTT. Residues: CASKVQYSNQPQHF.

The rearrangement links TRBV19 to TRBJ2-7, with D tentatively TRBD2 (6 bases). CDR1 is LNHDA, CDR2 SQIVND, per germline (reference sequence). Between the trimmed V and J ends, which lost 4 bases and 5 bases, there was a span of 12 bases. This CDR3 has 13 amino acids. CDR3 amino acids: CASSTRRDHEQYF. The CDR3, as DNA: TGTGCCAGTAGTACCCGGAGGGACCACGAGCAGTACTTC.

The sample holds many counts of this clonotype. The chain couples TRBV20-1 to TRBJ2-1, with D perhaps given as TRBD1 or TRBD2 (6 bases each). Germline loops: CDR1 DFQATT, CDR2 SNEGSKA (reference sequence). The V end was cut by 0 bases, the J end by 10 bases, with 19 bases between. This CDR3 is built from 15 residues. The CDR3 sequence is CSARDGGRAGREQFF. CDR3 DNA sequence: TGCAGTGCTAGAGATGGGGGGCGAGCGGGTAGAGAGCAGTTCTTC.

This clonotype occurred many times. The rearrangement links TRBV3-1 to TRBJ2-7; TRBD1 matches at 9 bases. The CDR3 contains 15 residues. Germline values: CDR1 LGHDT, CDR2 YNNKEL (reference sequence). Losses at the gene ends were 9 bases for V and 5 bases for J; bases not matched to a gene: 14. The CDR3 region has the DNA TGTGCCAGTGGCACTCCCGGGACAGGGTTGAACGAGCAGTACTTC. Its protein product is CASGTPGTGLNEQYF.

This clonotype has more than one count but fewer than ten. The chain combines TRBV5-1 with TRBJ1-1; D not certain. CDR1 is SGHRS and CDR2 is YFSETQ in the germline V gene. V lost 2 bases and J lost 0, with 14 bases in between. This CDR3 is 16 amino acids long. The CDR3 loop reads CASSFGVSLMNTEAFF. The CDR3 DNA sequence: TGCGCCAGCAGCTTCGGAGTCTCCTTAATGAACACTGAAGCTTTCTTT.

The sample holds a few counts of this clonotype. The chain has TRBV29-1 and TRBJ2-1, with 8 bases identical to TRBD1. The CDR3 is 16 residues long. CDR1 is SQVTM, CDR2 ANQGSEA, per germline. The J segment lost 1 base and the V segment lost 5 bases, leaving 10 bases of the junction unmatched. Written as DNA, the CDR3 is TGCAGCGTTCCATCCCCGGGACAGGTGTCCTACAATGAGCAGTTCTTC. Amino acids: CSVPSPGQVSYNEQFF.

In this sample, this clonotype turned up many times. V gene TRBV5-6 combines with J gene TRBJ2-1, with D tentatively TRBD1 or TRBD2 (7 bases each). V was clipped by 0 bases and J by 4 bases, with 14 bases between them. From germline, CDR1 is SGHDT and CDR2 YYEEEE. This CDR3 is 16 amino acids long. The CDR3: CASSLAVRGGYNEQFF. In DNA form, the CDR3 reads TGTGCCAGCAGCTTGGCCGTCAGGGGGGGGTACAATGAGCAGTTCTTC.

V and J are TRBV11-2 and TRBJ1-4; 7 nucleotides align to TRBD1. Germline V CDR1 and CDR2: SGHAT, FQNNGV. V gave up 5 bases and J gave up 7 bases; unmatched junction bases: 10. The CDR3 runs to 15 residues. CDR3 region: CASSPQQGGFEKLFF. The CDR3 DNA is TGTGCCAGCAGCCCCCAGCAGGGGGGTTTTGAAAAACTGTTTTTT.

This clonotype was found a few times. CDR3 amino acids: CASSLGRANQPQHF. The DNA for the CDR3 is TGTGCCAGCAGCTTAGGGCGGGCCAATCAGCCCCAGCATTTT. V usage is TRBV7-8 and J usage is TRBJ1-5, with D uncertain. Between the trimmed V and J ends, which lost 1 base and 3 bases, there was a span of 7 bases. Germline CDR1 and CDR2: SGHVS and FQNEAQ. CDR3 length equals 14 residues.

The rearrangement links TRBV20-1 to TRBJ2-3; tentative D call: TRBD1 (5 bases). CDR3 size: 17 residues. CDR1 and CDR2 (germline): DFQATT, SNEGSKA (reference sequence). Trimming took off 2 bases at V and 0 bases at J, with 18 bases between the two ends. CDR3 bases: TGCAGTGCTAGATCCCTGGGGCGGCGGAGTAGCACAGATACGCAGTATTTT. It yields the protein CSARSLGRRSSTDTQYF.

This clonotype has more than one count but fewer than ten. The chain couples TRBV11-2 to TRBJ2-2; 8 bases are a match to TRBD1. The V and J ends lost 5 bases and 1 base, in that order; junction bases with no gene match: 12. The V gene's germline CDR1 is SGHAT and CDR2 FQNNGV. The CDR3 length is 18 residues. CDR3 sequence: CASSPRTGTNMNTGELFF. The CDR3 DNA is TGTGCCAGCAGCCCGAGGACAGGGACCAATATGAACACCGGGGAGCTGTTTTTT.

This rearrangement joins TRBV5-1 to TRBJ2-3, with a possible D match to TRBD1 (5 bases). In germline, CDR1 is SGHRS, CDR2 YFSETQ. Between the trimmed V and J ends, which lost 6 bases and 2 bases, there was a span of 13 bases. The CDR3 is made up of 14 amino acids. The CDR3 bases are TGCGCCAGCAAGACAGCTGGGGTCACAGATACGCAGTATTTT. Protein sequence: CASKTAGVTDTQYF.

In this sample, this clonotype turned up many times. The chain is built from TRBV12-3 or TRBV12-4 and TRBJ2-1, with 7 bases aligning to TRBD1. Trimming at V came to 7 bases and at J to 0 bases, leaving 6 bases not matched to a gene. This CDR3 is 15 amino acids long. This CDR3 reads CASIQGESSYNEQFF. The CDR3 nucleotides are TGTGCCAGCATCCAGGGGGAGAGCTCCTACAATGAGCAGTTCTTC.

In this sample, this clonotype turned up many times. This chain links TRBV6-1 with TRBJ1-1; D may be TRBD1 (6 bases). Trimming removed 6 bases at V and 1 base at J, with 15 bases between. The CDR3 extends over 15 amino acids. Germline V CDR1 and CDR2: MNHNS, SASEGT. As DNA, the CDR3 is TGTGCCAGCAGGCGAGGGGGGACGGGGAACACTGAAGCTTTCTTT. It yields the protein CASRRGGTGNTEAFF.

The genes are TRBV12-3 or TRBV12-4 and TRBJ1-2; unclear D gene. The CDR3 covers 13 residues. With 6 bases removed from V and 5 bases from J, the gap between germline ends came to 13 bases. CDR3 bases: TGTGCCAGCAGACATGAGATGGGGTATGGCTACACCTTC. Translated: CASRHEMGYGYTF.

This clonotype was observed many times. The rearrangement joins TRBV24-1 to TRBJ2-2; D unresolved. V was pared by 5 bases and J by 1 base, with 7 bases between. This CDR3 spans 14 amino acids. Germline CDR1 and CDR2: KGHDR and SFDVKD. DNA of the CDR3: TGTGCCACCAGTGTTTCGATGAACACCGGGGAGCTGTTTTTT. As protein: CATSVSMNTGELFF.

There are many counts of this clonotype. CDR3 in amino acids: CASSLVELPEAFF. CDR3 in DNA: TGTGCCAGCAGCTTAGTCGAGCTCCCTGAAGCTTTCTTT. V gene TRBV7-9 combines with J gene TRBJ1-1; D not certain. V shed 1 base and J shed 6 bases, with 9 bases lying between them. The CDR3 extends over 13 amino acids. Germline assignment: CDR1 SEHNR and CDR2 FQNEAQ (reference sequence). The entire variable domain, with the rest obtained from reference TRBV7-9 and TRBJ1-1, is as follows: DTGVSQNPRHKITKRGQNVTFRCDPISEHNRLYWYRQTLGQGPEFLTYFQNEAQLEKSRLLSDRFSAERPKGSFSTLEIQRTEQGDSAMYLCASSLVELPEAFFGQGTRLTVV.

This clonotype was seen many times. The genes are TRBV18 and TRBJ1-2; D perhaps matches TRBD1 (6 bases). Deletions cut 2 bases from V and 6 bases from J, with 13 bases between. The CDR3 is made up of 14 amino acids. CDR1 and CDR2 (germline): KGHSH, LQKENI. The DNA of the CDR3 is TGTGCCAGCTCACCAGATCCCAGGGGCAATGGCTACACCTTC. It is translated as CASSPDPRGNGYTF.

In its sample, this clonotype was seen a few times. The CDR3 loop is CASRAQGGDTNYGYTF. The CDR3 nucleotides read TGTGCCAGCAGGGCACAGGGTGGGGATACTAACTATGGCTACACCTTC. This chain connects TRBV7-3 to TRBJ1-2, with a possible D match to TRBD1 (6 bases). The CDR3 spans 16 residues. V lost 6 bases and J 0 bases, leaving 17 bases between the germline ends. CDR1 is SGHTA, CDR2 FQGTGA, per germline.